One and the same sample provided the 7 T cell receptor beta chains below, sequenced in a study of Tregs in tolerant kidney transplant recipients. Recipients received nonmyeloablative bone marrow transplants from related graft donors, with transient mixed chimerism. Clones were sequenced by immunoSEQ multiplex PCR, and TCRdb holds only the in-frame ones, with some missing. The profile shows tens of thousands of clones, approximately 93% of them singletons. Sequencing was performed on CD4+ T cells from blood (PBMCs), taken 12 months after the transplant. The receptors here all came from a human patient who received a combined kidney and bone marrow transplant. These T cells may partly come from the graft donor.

The CDR3 is CASSMTGGFYGNSPLHF. As DNA, the CDR3 is TGTGCCAGCAGCATGACAGGGGGCTTCTATGGTAATTCACCCCTCCACTTT. The chain combines TRBV7-8 with TRBJ1-6; 10 bases map to TRBD1. Germline V gene sequence: CDR1 SGHVS, CDR2 FQNEAQ. The CDR3 has 17 residues. V trimming: 5 bases; J trimming: 6 bases; junction bases outside the gene matches: 10.

CDR3 bases: TGTGCCAGCAAAGCGAACACTGAAGCTTTCTTT. The encoded protein is CASKANTEAFF. The gene calls are TRBV2 and TRBJ1-1; D not resolved. The CDR3 runs 11 residues. Germline CDR1 is SNHLY and CDR2 is FYNNEI. Trimming took off 7 bases at V and 1 base at J, with 4 bases between the two ends.

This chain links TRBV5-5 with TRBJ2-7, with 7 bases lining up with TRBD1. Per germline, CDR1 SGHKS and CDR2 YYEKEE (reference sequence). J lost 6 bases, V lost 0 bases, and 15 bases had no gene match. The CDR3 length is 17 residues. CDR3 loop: CASSLGLQGGAGGEQYF. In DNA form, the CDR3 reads TGTGCCAGCAGCTTGGGGTTACAGGGTGGCGCAGGGGGCGAGCAGTACTTC.

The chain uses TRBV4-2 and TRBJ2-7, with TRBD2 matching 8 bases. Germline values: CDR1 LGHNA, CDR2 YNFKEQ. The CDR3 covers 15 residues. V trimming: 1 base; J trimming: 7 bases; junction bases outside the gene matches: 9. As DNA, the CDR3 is TGTGCCAGCAGCCAAGCGCGGCTAGCGGGTCATGAGCAGTACTTC. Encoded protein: CASSQARLAGHEQYF.

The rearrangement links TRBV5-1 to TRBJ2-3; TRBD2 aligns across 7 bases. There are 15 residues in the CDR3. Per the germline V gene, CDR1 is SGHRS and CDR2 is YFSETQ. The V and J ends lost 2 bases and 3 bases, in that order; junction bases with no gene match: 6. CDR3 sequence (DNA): TGCGCCAGCAGCTTTGCTAGCGGAAAGACAGATACGCAGTATTTT. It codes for CASSFASGKTDTQYF.

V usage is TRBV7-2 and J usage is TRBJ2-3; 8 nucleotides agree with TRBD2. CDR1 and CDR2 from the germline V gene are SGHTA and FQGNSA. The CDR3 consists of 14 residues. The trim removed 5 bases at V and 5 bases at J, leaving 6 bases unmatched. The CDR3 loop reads CASSTRRGGDTQYF. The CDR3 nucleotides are TGTGCCAGCAGCACCCGCCGGGGGGGAGATACGCAGTATTTT.

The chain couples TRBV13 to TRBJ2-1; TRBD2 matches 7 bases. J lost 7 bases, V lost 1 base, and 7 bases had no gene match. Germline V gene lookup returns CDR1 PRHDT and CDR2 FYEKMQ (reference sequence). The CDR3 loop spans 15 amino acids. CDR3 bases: TGTGCCAGCAGCTTAGATACAGCGGGGAAAAATGAGCAGTTCTTC. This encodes CASSLDTAGKNEQFF.